Given below is one T cell receptor beta chain in context. Antigen unknown. Researchers gathered lesional scalp punch biopsies and peripheral blood from patients with alopecia areata. Starting from PBMCs, sorting isolated CD4+ and CD8+ T cells. The CDR3 loop spans 16 amino acids. Germline V lookup: CDR1 SGHRS, CDR2 YFSETQ. The V end was cut by 4 bases, the J end by 1 base, with 15 bases between. Following RNA extraction, reverse transcription yielded cDNA that acted as the sequencing template. Sequencing was performed with immunoSEQ multiplex PCR; in TCRdb, only in-frame clones are kept and a portion is missing. The sample carries some 130,000 clones, about 50% recorded once. The data stem from a study of CD8+ T cells in alopecia areata. Study overall: Treated patients were dosed with oral tofacitinib, taking 5 to 10 mg twice daily. Notes on the study in general: Besides other cells, scalp samples also yield sequences of resident alphabeta T cells from normal skin.

Here the sequenced sample was CD8+ T cells sorted from blood, taken at week 0. The V call is TRBV5-1, the J call TRBJ2-1; D may be TRBD1 (6 bases). The source is a human donor with alopecia areata. The CDR3 sequence: CASSTFRQASYNEQFF. In nucleotides, the CDR3 is TGCGCCAGCAGCACTTTTAGACAGGCGTCCTACAATGAGCAGTTCTTC.